The 15 T cell receptor beta chains below were found in one sample sequenced in a study of cytomegalovirus exposure and HLA in healthy donors (dated by TCRdb to 2016 to 2017). Library creation used the immunoSEQ multiplex PCR assay. A mixture of 60 forward primers for TCR Vbeta segments and 13 reverse primers for TCR Jbeta segments was used in the multiplex PCR. This immuneACCESS table, as held by TCRdb, lists in-frame sequences with V and J called but not all clones. Of the missing ones, under half trace to an unresolved V gene in checked studies; the others have no known cause. The sample profile shows approximately 100,000 clones; roughly 86% of them were found once. Of the sample, about a tenth falls within the top ten clones. The material sequenced was PBMCs. The receptors shown here come from a man aged 25 to 45 in good health and CMV-seropositive.

The genes are TRBV7-8 and TRBJ2-7; TRBD1 matches 9 bases. Germline CDR1 reads SGHVS; CDR2 reads FQNEAQ. The length of the CDR3 is 15 residues. Germline trimming cut 1 base from V and 2 bases from J; bases unmatched to any gene: 3. As DNA, the CDR3 is TGTGCCAGCAGCTTAGGACGGACAGGGGCCTACGAGCAGTACTTC. Translating it yields CASSLGRTGAYEQYF. The whole variable domain, filled in from reference TRBV7-8 and TRBJ2-7, reads GAGVSQSPRYKVAKRGQDVALRCDPISGHVSLFWYQQALGQGPEFLTYFQNEAQLDKSGLPSDRFFAERPEGSVSTLKIQRTQQEDSAVYLCASSLGRTGAYEQYFGPGTRLTVT.

This clone was observed once. The J gene is TRBJ2-1, the V gene TRBV7-9; 11 nucleotides line up with TRBD2. The V and J ends lost 5 bases and 4 bases, in that order; junction bases with no gene match: 13. This CDR3 spans 18 amino acids. Per the germline V gene, CDR1 is SEHNR and CDR2 is FQNEAQ (reference sequence). CDR3 in amino acids: CASSPAPRLAGRYNEQFF. The CDR3 nucleotides are TGTGCCAGCAGCCCCGCCCCCCGACTAGCGGGAAGGTACAATGAGCAGTTCTTC.

There are a few counts of this clone. The chain couples TRBV4-1 to TRBJ2-7; D remains ambiguous. V shed 0 bases and J shed 4 bases, with 7 bases lying between them. The germline V gene has CDR1 MGHRA and CDR2 YSYEKL. CDR3 size: 13 residues. In nucleotides, the CDR3 is TGCGCCAGCAGCCAAGATGAGCTTTACGAGCAGTACTTC. Translating gives CASSQDELYEQYF.

The chain uses TRBV19 and TRBJ2-2; 8 bases fit TRBD2. Trimming took 10 bases from V and 1 from J; bases not matched to a gene: 5. The germline gives CDR1 LNHDA, CDR2 SQIVND (reference sequence). This CDR3 comprises 14 residues. The chain's CDR3 is CAISTSENTGELFF. CDR3 nucleotides: TGTGCCATTTCGACTAGCGAGAACACCGGGGAGCTGTTTTTT.

The V call is TRBV7-9, the J call TRBJ2-5, with 10 bases matching TRBD2. J lost 7 bases, V lost 0 bases, and 11 bases had no gene match. Germline assignment: CDR1 SEHNR and CDR2 FQNEAQ (reference sequence). CDR3 size: 17 residues. The CDR3 nucleotides are TGTGCCAGCAGCTTAGCGCTTCGGCTAGCGGGAGTGGGGACCCAGTACTTC. Its protein is CASSLALRLAGVGTQYF.

The rearrangement uses TRBV5-6 and TRBJ2-5, with a tentative D call TRBD1 (6 bases). Germline assignment: CDR1 SGHDT and CDR2 YYEEEE. The CDR3 has 17 amino acids. V was pared by 1 base and J by 2 bases, with 18 bases between. CDR3 in DNA: TGTGCCAGCAGCTTGCTGGTTCACCCCAGGGGACAAGAGACCCAGTACTTC. This gives the protein CASSLLVHPRGQETQYF.

The chain recombines TRBV7-9 with TRBJ2-3; D is possibly TRBD2 (5 bases). This CDR3 spans 13 amino acids. Germline V lookup: CDR1 SEHNR, CDR2 FQNEAQ (reference sequence). With 1 base removed from V and 8 bases from J, the gap between germline ends came to 10 bases. The CDR3 loop is CASSLELVGTQYF. The DNA for the CDR3 is TGTGCCAGCAGCTTAGAACTAGTTGGTACGCAGTATTTT.

This clone was observed a single time. The gene calls are TRBV9 and TRBJ2-3; D is undetermined. V lost 3 bases to trimming and J lost 0 bases, with 8 bases between them. The CDR3 contains 14 residues. From germline, CDR1 is SGDLS and CDR2 YYNGEE. The CDR3 is CASSARGSTDTQYF. The CDR3 DNA follows: TGTGCCAGCAGCGCCCGAGGTAGCACAGATACGCAGTATTTT.

V gene TRBV19 combines with J gene TRBJ2-7, with D maybe TRBD2 (5 bases). Germline V gene sequence: CDR1 LNHDA, CDR2 SQIVND (reference sequence). This CDR3 has 14 amino acids. The V end was cut by 3 bases, the J end by 1 base, with 10 bases between. CDR3 in DNA: TGTGCCAGTAGTATGTTAGCGAAATCCTACGAGCAGTACTTC. This sequence encodes CASSMLAKSYEQYF.

The V and J genes are TRBV5-1 and TRBJ2-3; D not certain. The germline V gene has CDR1 SGHRS and CDR2 YFSETQ. The CDR3 length is 13 residues. Trimming removed 4 bases from V and 4 bases from J, with 10 bases in between. CDR3 DNA: TGCGCCAGCAGCGCTGTACCGGCAGATACGCAGTATTTT. Amino acids: CASSAVPADTQYF.

The chain couples TRBV10-3 to TRBJ2-2; D ambiguous. The V gene lost 6 bases and the J gene lost 2 bases, with 10 bases spanning the gap. The CDR3 contains 14 residues. CDR1 ENHRY and CDR2 SYGVKD come from the germline V gene. Written as DNA, the CDR3 is TGTGCCATCAGGTACAGAAATAACACCGGGGAGCTGTTTTTT. This gives the protein CAIRYRNNTGELFF.

This clone was seen a handful of times. The gene calls are TRBV7-6 and TRBJ1-6; D unresolved. Germline loops: CDR1 SGHVS, CDR2 FNYEAQ. The CDR3 runs 16 residues. Trimming left V 5 bases short and J 10 bases short, with 21 bases between. As DNA, the CDR3 is TGTGCCAGCAGCCCCCGGGAGGGTTTTCAAGTCTCACCCCTCCACTTT. This codes for CASSPREGFQVSPLHF.

V gene TRBV21-1 combines with J gene TRBJ2-4; the D segment call TRBD1 is taken from the table without a DNA check. TRBV21-1 is termed a pseudogene. CDR3 length equals 18 residues. The CDR3 sequence is CASSKVGTGQLAKNIQYF. The CDR3 coding sequence is TGTGCCAGCAGCAAAGTAGGAACAGGACAGTTAGCCAAAAACATTCAGTACTTC.

The table lists this clone with a few counts. This sequence joins TRBV11-2 and TRBJ2-7, with a possible D match to TRBD1 (5 bases). Germline V gene data show CDR1 as SGHAT and CDR2 as FQNNGV. The CDR3 sequence is 17 residues long. V was trimmed by 4 bases and J by 0 bases, leaving 19 bases between them. The CDR3 protein is CASSSVRRRGSSYEQYF. As DNA, the CDR3 is TGTGCCAGCAGCTCAGTGCGGAGAAGGGGTAGCTCCTACGAGCAGTACTTC.

The chain uses TRBV4-2 and TRBJ2-1; D unclear. CDR1 LGHNA and CDR2 YNFKEQ come from the germline V gene. The CDR3 covers 13 residues. V lost 2 bases and J 4 bases, leaving 6 bases between the germline ends. The chain's CDR3 is CASSQHKYNEQFF. CDR3 DNA sequence: TGTGCCAGCAGCCAACACAAGTACAATGAGCAGTTCTTC.